This T cell receptor (beta chain) appears in the sequencing data of a study of PD-1 blockade in classical Hodgkin lymphoma. The protocol was immunoSEQ multiplex PCR, while the TCRdb copy is restricted to in-frame clones and leaves out a portion. The sample shows some 150,000 clones, about four fifths of them seen only once. After autologous stem cell transplantation all patients relapsed, and prior brentuximab vedotin exposure differed between cohorts. To note about this clone: Its specificity is unknown.

Trimming removed 3 bases from V and 3 bases from J, with 6 bases in between. The germline V gene encodes CDR1 MNHEY and CDR2 SMNVEV (reference sequence). The CDR3 is 13 amino acids. Whole-study findings and limits: What drove the repertoire differences, possibly disease activity or prior therapy, has not been defined. It was CD4+ TCR diversity, not CD8+, that rose significantly by C4D1.

The source is a human donor with classical Hodgkin lymphoma. This rearrangement joins TRBV27 to TRBJ1-5; D is unresolved. Sequenced material: peripheral blood mononuclear cells (PBMCs), taken before the second cycle of nivolumab. The CDR3 reads CASSFRPNQPQHF. The CDR3 nucleotides read TGTGCCAGCAGTTTTCGACCCAATCAGCCCCAGCATTTT.